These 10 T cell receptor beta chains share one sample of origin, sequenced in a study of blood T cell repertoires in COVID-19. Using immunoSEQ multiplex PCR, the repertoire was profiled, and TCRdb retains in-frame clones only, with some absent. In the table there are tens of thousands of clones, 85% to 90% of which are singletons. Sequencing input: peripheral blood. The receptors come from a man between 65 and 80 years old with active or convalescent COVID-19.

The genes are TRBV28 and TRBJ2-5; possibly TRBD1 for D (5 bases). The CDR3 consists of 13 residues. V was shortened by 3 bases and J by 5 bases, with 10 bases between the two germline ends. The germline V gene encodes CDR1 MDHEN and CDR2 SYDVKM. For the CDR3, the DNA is TGTGCCAGCAGTTTGCCAGGGCTGGAGACCCAGTACTTC. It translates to CASSLPGLETQYF.

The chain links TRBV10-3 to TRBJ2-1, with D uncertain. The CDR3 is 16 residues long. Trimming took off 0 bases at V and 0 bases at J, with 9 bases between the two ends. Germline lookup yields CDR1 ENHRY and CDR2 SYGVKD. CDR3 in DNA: TGTGCCATCAGTGAGTCGGGCGTTAGCTCCTACAATGAGCAGTTCTTC. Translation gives CAISESGVSSYNEQFF.

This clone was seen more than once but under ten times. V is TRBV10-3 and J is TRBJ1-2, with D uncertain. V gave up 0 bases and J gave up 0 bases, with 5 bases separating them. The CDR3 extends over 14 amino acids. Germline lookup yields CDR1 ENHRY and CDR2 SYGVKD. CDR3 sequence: CAISESETNYGYTF. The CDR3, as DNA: TGTGCCATCAGTGAGTCGGAGACTAACTATGGCTACACCTTC.

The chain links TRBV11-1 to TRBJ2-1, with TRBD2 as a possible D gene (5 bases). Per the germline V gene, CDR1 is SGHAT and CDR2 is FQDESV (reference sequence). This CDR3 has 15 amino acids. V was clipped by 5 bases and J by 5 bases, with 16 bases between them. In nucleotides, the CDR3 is TGTGCCAGCAGCCCAGCGGCCCAATCCGACAATGAGCAGTTCTTC. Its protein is CASSPAAQSDNEQFF. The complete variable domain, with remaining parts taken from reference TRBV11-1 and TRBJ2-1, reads EAEVAQSPRYKITEKSQAVAFWCDPISGHATLYWYRQILGQGPELLVQFQDESVVDDSQLPKDRFSAERLKGVDSTLKIQPAELGDSAMYLCASSPAAQSDNEQFFGPGTRLTVL.

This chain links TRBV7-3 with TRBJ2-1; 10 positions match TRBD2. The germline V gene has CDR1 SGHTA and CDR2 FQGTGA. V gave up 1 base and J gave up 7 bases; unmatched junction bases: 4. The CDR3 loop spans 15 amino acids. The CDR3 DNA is TGTGCCAGCAGCTTAAGCGTAGCGGGAGGTAATGAGCAGTTCTTC. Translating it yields CASSLSVAGGNEQFF.

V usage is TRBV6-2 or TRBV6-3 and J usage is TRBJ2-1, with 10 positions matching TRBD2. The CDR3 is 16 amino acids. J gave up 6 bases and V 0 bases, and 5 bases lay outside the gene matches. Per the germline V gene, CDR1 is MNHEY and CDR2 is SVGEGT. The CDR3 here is CASSYSGLARGNEQFF. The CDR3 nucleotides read TGTGCCAGCAGTTACTCGGGACTAGCGAGGGGCAATGAGCAGTTCTTC.

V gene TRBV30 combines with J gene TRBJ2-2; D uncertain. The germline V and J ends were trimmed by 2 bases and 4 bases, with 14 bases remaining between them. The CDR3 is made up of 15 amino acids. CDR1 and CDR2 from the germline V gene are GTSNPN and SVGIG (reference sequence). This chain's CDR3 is CAWSPRRRGTGELFF. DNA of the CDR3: TGTGCCTGGAGTCCTAGGCGGCGAGGCACCGGGGAGCTGTTTTTT.

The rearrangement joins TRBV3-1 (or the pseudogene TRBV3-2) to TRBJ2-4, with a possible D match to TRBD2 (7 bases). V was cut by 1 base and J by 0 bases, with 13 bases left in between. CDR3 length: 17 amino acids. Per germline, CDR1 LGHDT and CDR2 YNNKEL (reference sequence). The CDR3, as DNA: TGTGCCAGCAGCCAAGGACACCGGGGGGCAGCCAAAAACATTCAGTACTTC. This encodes CASSQGHRGAAKNIQYF.

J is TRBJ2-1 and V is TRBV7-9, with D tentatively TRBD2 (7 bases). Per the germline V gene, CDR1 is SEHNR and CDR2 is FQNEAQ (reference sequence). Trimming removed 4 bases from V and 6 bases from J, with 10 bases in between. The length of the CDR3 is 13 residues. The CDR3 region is CASSYREGNEQFF. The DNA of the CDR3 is TGTGCCAGCAGCTACAGGGAGGGCAATGAGCAGTTCTTC.

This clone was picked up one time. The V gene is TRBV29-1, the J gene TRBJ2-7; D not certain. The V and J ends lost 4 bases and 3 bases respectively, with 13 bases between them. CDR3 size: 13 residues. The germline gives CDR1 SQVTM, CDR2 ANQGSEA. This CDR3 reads CSVARGELYEQYF. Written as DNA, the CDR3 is TGCAGCGTTGCACGCGGCGAGCTCTACGAGCAGTACTTC.